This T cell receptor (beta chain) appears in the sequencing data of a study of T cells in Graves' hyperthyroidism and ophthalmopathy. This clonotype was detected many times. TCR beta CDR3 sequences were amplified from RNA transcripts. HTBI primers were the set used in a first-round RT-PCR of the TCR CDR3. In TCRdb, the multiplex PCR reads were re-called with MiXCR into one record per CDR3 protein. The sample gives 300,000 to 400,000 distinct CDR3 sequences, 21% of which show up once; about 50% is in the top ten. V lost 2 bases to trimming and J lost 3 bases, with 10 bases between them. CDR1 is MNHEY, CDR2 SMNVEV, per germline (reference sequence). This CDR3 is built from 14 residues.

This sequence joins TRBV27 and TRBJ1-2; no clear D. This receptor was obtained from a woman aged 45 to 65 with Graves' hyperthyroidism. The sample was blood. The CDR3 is CASSLKGKDYGYTF. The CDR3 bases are TGTGCCAGCAGTTTAAAGGGTAAAGACTATGGCTACACCTTC.